The sequence of this TCR beta chain was determined in a study of response to subunit inactivated influenza vaccine. Whole-study findings and limits: After each seasonal influenza vaccination, few new T cells are recruited, the authors suggested.

This clonotype was counted many times. Its cognate antigen is unknown. TCRdb reanalysed the RT-PCR reads using MiXCR and keeps one entry per CDR3 protein. Among around 180,000 distinct CDR3 sequences listed, about a tenth were seen once. This TCR came from a man aged 50-60 years who received an inactivated influenza vaccine. This specimen was non-naive T cells sorted from PBMCs, taken on the day of vaccination.

CDR3 in amino acids: CASSLAGHQPQHF. CDR3 coding DNA: TGTGCCAGCAGTCTGGCGGGGCACCAGCCCCAGCATTTT. The rearrangement links TRBV12-3 or TRBV12-4 to TRBJ1-5, with D possibly being TRBD1 (5 bases). The germline V and J ends were trimmed by 5 bases and 7 bases, with 12 bases remaining between them. The CDR3 is 13 residues long.